This T cell receptor (beta chain) was recovered during a study of blood T cell repertoires in COVID-19 (dated by TCRdb to 2018 to 2021). As for the study more broadly: Collaborator samples came from the United States, Italy and Spain and covered acute and convalescent phases of COVID-19. The samples were drawn from the first 160 participants of the ongoing ImmuneRACE study and from some 1,300 subjects provided by 6 global collaborators. The repertoires were made available in a free public database intended to serve as a resource for research on the immune response to SARS-CoV-2. HLA class I and class II types, where available, came from metadata supplied by the sample provider rather than from assay-based typing. Sample metadata almost always included a de-identified subject ID, COVID-19 status, age in years and sex. The dataset comprised deeply sampled blood TCRbeta repertoires from subjects exposed to, actively infected with, or recovered from COVID-19. The material from the prospective study consisted of cDNA or gDNA derived from T cells, B-cell-depleted T cells, or PBMCs. What the research found in general, with its limitations: Clinical and demographic metadata were provided uncurated, with the amount varying by source and participant.

TCRbeta CDR3 regions were amplified from genomic DNA by means of the immunoSEQ Assay, a bias-controlled multiplex PCR. From the authors' description of their analysis: The number of nucleated cells in each sample was estimated from the amplification of reference gene primers within the assay. Sequence reads were collapsed and filtered to measure the absolute abundance of every unique TCRbeta CDR3 rearrangement. For each sample, productive Simpson clonality was calculated as the square root of Simpson's diversity index across productive rearrangements. The source is immuneACCESS, and TCRdb retained only in-frame sequences with V and J called. Part of the clones is not carried over; for the studies checked, unresolved V genes explain less than half of this, and the remainder is unexplained. That table supplies the V and J calls and clone size; D and trimming were determined from the DNA. The sample includes nearly 350,000 clones, with approximately 90% observed a single time. The top ten clones comprise 2.5% to 4% of the sample.

Trimming takes 4 bases off V and 0 bases off J; junction bases not matched to a gene: 10. Based on the germline V gene, the CDR1 and CDR2 sequences are SGHDN and FVKESK. Its CDR3 holds 19 amino acids, cysteine through phenylalanine. CDR3 DNA is the only sequence kept; it has 57 bases, read in frame from the first base. Another Seattle source contributed samples from volunteer blood donors who had recovered from COVID-19. Whole blood was collected in K2EDTA tubes by collaborating institutions according to the institutions' own protocols. Collaborator samples were shipped for TCRbeta analysis as frozen whole blood, isolated PBMCs, or DNA extracted from either sample type. With regard to this clone: It has no known antigen specificity. The sample holds no much larger clone one base away, and base qualities are not on file.

This receptor was identified in a woman in her late teens or twenties who had recovered from COVID-19. Input material: peripheral blood. This chain is built from TRBV14 and TRBJ1-6; 9 nucleotides in the junction match TRBD1. The CDR3 is CASSPLNDRGSSYNSPLHF. The DNA sequence is TGTGCCAGCAGCCCTCTTAATGACAGGGGGAGCTCCTATAATTCACCCCTCCACTTT.